These 30 T cell receptor beta chains originate from one sample sequenced in a study of T cells after posttransplantation cyclophosphamide. Only in-frame clones appear in the TCRdb table, and some are missing; sequencing was by immunoSEQ multiplex PCR. The sample records roughly 70,000 clones, around 95% being singletons. The sequencing input was PBMCs. The receptors were sampled from a woman aged 25-40 years in good health and a related stem cell transplant donor.

V usage is TRBV19 and J usage is TRBJ1-2; 9 bases match TRBD1. J lost 7 bases, V lost 0 bases, and 9 bases had no gene match. CDR1 is LNHDA and CDR2 is SQIVND in the germline V gene (reference sequence). This CDR3 contains 16 residues. CDR3 protein: CASSIEAGQGDGGYTF. The CDR3 DNA sequence: TGTGCCAGTAGTATAGAGGCGGGACAGGGAGACGGTGGCTACACCTTC.

This rearrangement joins TRBV19 to TRBJ1-4; D ambiguous. V was trimmed by 4 bases and J by 5 bases, leaving 8 bases between them. The germline V gene encodes CDR1 LNHDA and CDR2 SQIVND (reference sequence). This CDR3 is 13 amino acids long. DNA for the CDR3: TGTGCCAGTAGTAGAGAATGGAATGAAAAACTGTTTTTT. Encoded protein: CASSREWNEKLFF.

The V and J genes are TRBV19 and TRBJ1-5; 11 nucleotides agree with TRBD1. V gave up 5 bases and J gave up 7 bases; unmatched junction bases: 4. CDR1 is LNHDA and CDR2 is SQIVND in the germline V gene (reference sequence). The CDR3 consists of 14 residues. The CDR3 spells CASSRDRGDQPQHF. CDR3 in DNA: TGTGCCAGTAGTCGGGACAGGGGGGACCAGCCCCAGCATTTT.

The chain links TRBV5-1 to TRBJ2-4; D uncertain. From germline, CDR1 is SGHRS and CDR2 YFSETQ. The length of the CDR3 is 13 residues. The germline V and J ends were trimmed by 0 bases and 7 bases, with 8 bases remaining between them. Here the CDR3 DNA reads TGCGCCAGCAGCTTGGCAGGTTCCAACATTCAGTACTTC. Amino acids: CASSLAGSNIQYF.

This sequence joins TRBV5-1 and TRBJ1-2, with unresolved D. Per the germline V gene, CDR1 is SGHRS and CDR2 is YFSETQ. The CDR3 extends over 13 amino acids. V lost 4 bases, J lost 5 bases, and 12 bases lay in between. The chain's CDR3 is CASSPLGEYGYTF. As DNA, the CDR3 is TGCGCCAGCAGCCCCCTCGGGGAATATGGCTACACCTTC.

The rearrangement uses TRBV6-4 and TRBJ1-5; possible D gene TRBD1, 6 bases. Germline CDR1 is MRHNA and CDR2 is SNTAGT. This CDR3 has 14 amino acids. V was cut by 3 bases and J by 2 bases, with 8 bases left in between. Here the CDR3 DNA reads TGTGCCAGCAGTGAAGCAGGGGGCAATCAGCCCCAGCATTTT. Translation gives CASSEAGGNQPQHF.

The chain links TRBV19 to TRBJ1-5; D might be TRBD1 (5 bases). CDR1 and CDR2 (germline): LNHDA, SQIVND (reference sequence). The V end was cut by 7 bases, the J end by 7 bases, with 14 bases between. CDR3 size: 13 residues. The CDR3 region has the DNA TGTGCCAGTACCGGGCAGGGAGAACAGCCCCAGCATTTT. Its translation: CASTGQGEQPQHF. The entire variable domain, with the rest obtained from reference TRBV19 and TRBJ1-5, is as follows: DGGITQSPKYLFRKEGQNVTLSCEQNLNHDAMYWYRQDPGQGLRLIYYSQIVNDFQKGDIAEGYSVSREKKESFPLTVTSAQKNPTAFYLCASTGQGEQPQHFGDGTRLSIL.

This sequence joins TRBV19 and TRBJ1-1; D not certain. This CDR3 is built from 13 residues. CDR1 and CDR2 from the germline V gene are LNHDA and SQIVND (reference sequence). V lost 5 bases, J lost 6 bases, and 13 bases lay in between. The CDR3 nucleotides are TGTGCCAGTAGTGAGGCAGGTTACTCTGAAGCTTTCTTT. This encodes CASSEAGYSEAFF.

This chain links TRBV7-9 with TRBJ1-3; perhaps TRBD1 as D (5 bases). The CDR3 totals 16 residues. Germline CDR1 SEHNR, CDR2 FQNEAQ (reference sequence). Trimming shortened V by 1 base and J by 4 bases, and 14 bases separated the two germline ends. CDR3 coding DNA: TGTGCCAGCAGCTTAGGAAGCACGAGGGGAGGAAACACCATATATTTT. Protein product: CASSLGSTRGGNTIYF.

V and J are TRBV6-6 and TRBJ1-5, with 8 bases aligning to TRBD1. The CDR3 is 16 residues long. V gave up 8 bases and J gave up 2 bases; unmatched junction bases: 11. The V gene's germline CDR1 is MNHNY and CDR2 SVGAGI (reference sequence). The CDR3 sequence: CASGPTGVRGNQPQHF. The CDR3 nucleotides read TGTGCCAGCGGTCCGACAGGGGTAAGAGGCAATCAGCCCCAGCATTTT.

The chain uses TRBV7-2 and TRBJ2-7; 13 bases align to TRBD2. CDR3 length equals 15 residues. Germline CDR1 is SGHTA and CDR2 is FQGNSA. With 5 bases clipped from V and 5 bases from J, the junction kept 6 bases outside the gene matches. DNA of the CDR3: TGTGCCAGCAGCCATACTAGCGGGGGGGCAGACGAGCAGTACTTC. This translates into CASSHTSGGADEQYF.

This clone showed up just once. The gene calls are TRBV19 and TRBJ1-3; D unresolved. Germline CDR1 reads LNHDA; CDR2 reads SQIVND (reference sequence). The CDR3 runs 14 residues. With 3 bases removed from V and 0 bases from J, the gap between germline ends came to 6 bases. The CDR3 DNA reads TGTGCCAGTAGTATCCAGGTCTCTGGAAACACCATATATTTT. Amino acids: CASSIQVSGNTIYF.

The rearrangement links TRBV7-2 to TRBJ2-7; 11 bases are a match to TRBD2. V shed 1 base, J shed 2 bases, and the junction held 1 base outside the gene matches. The CDR3 runs 15 residues. Germline CDR1 reads SGHTA; CDR2 reads FQGNSA. This CDR3 is CASSLVAGGTYEQYF. The DNA of the CDR3 is TGTGCCAGCAGCTTAGTAGCGGGGGGGACCTACGAGCAGTACTTC.

The chain uses TRBV4-1 and TRBJ1-2; D is unclear. Trimming cost V 0 bases and J 1 base, with 12 bases left between them. The CDR3 has 16 residues. Germline V gives CDR1 MGHRA, CDR2 YSYEKL. The DNA for the CDR3 is TGCGCCAGCAGCCAAGATGAGGGCAGCTTTAACTATGGCTACACCTTC. Translated, it gives CASSQDEGSFNYGYTF.

The V call is TRBV6-1, the J call TRBJ2-7; D not resolved. Trimming stripped 3 bases from V and 3 bases from J, with 9 bases between. CDR3 length: 13 residues. The V gene's germline CDR1 is MNHNS and CDR2 SASEGT. CDR3 protein: CASSDGENYEQYF. CDR3 DNA: TGTGCCAGCAGTGATGGAGAAAACTACGAGCAGTACTTC.

The chain has TRBV6-8 and TRBJ2-7; no clear D gene. This CDR3 region has 13 residues. Germline V gene lookup returns CDR1 MNHGY and CDR2 SAAAGT. Deletions cut 10 bases from V and 0 bases from J, with 13 bases between. The CDR3: CATSRPSSYEQYF. The CDR3 nucleotides are TGTGCCACCTCCAGGCCGAGCTCCTACGAGCAGTACTTC.

V usage is TRBV7-8 and J usage is TRBJ2-1, with 10 bases lining up with TRBD2. CDR1 and CDR2 from the germline V gene are SGHVS and FQNEAQ. With V trimmed by 0 bases and J by 9 bases, 8 bases remained unmatched. The CDR3 consists of 16 residues. This chain's CDR3 is CASSLAGSGGVGEQFF. CDR3 nucleotides: TGTGCCAGCAGCTTAGCGGGGAGCGGGGGGGTCGGTGAGCAGTTCTTC.

The chain carries TRBV9 and TRBJ1-2; 12 nucleotides line up with TRBD1. Trimming at V came to 4 bases and at J to 10 bases, leaving 8 bases not matched to a gene. The CDR3 loop spans 14 amino acids. CDR1 is SGDLS, CDR2 YYNGEE, per germline. CDR3: CASSPPGTGGSYTF. DNA for the CDR3: TGTGCCAGCAGCCCTCCGGGGACAGGGGGCTCCTACACCTTC. The whole variable domain, remainder taken from reference TRBV9 and TRBJ1-2, is DSGVTQTPKHLITATGQRVTLRCSPRSGDLSVYWYQQSLDQGLQFLIQYYNGEERAKGNILERFSAQQFPDLHSELNLSSLELGDSALYFCASSPPGTGGSYTFGSGTRLTVV.

The rearrangement uses TRBV7-2 and TRBJ2-3; possibly TRBD2 for D (6 bases). Germline V gives CDR1 SGHTA, CDR2 FQGNSA. This CDR3 region has 15 residues. Trimming cost V 5 bases and J 6 bases, with 18 bases left between them. CDR3 protein: CASSRTDYLGDTQYF. The CDR3 DNA sequence: TGTGCCAGCAGCCGTACGGACTACCTTGGGGATACGCAGTATTTT.

This clone was counted a single time. The chain is built from TRBV30 and TRBJ2-3; 7 positions agree with TRBD1. CDR3 length equals 17 residues. The germline CDR1 and CDR2 sequences are GTSNPN and SVGIG (reference sequence). Trimming at V came to 0 bases and at J to 2 bases, leaving 11 bases not matched to a gene. CDR3 in amino acids: CAWSVRRDRISTDTQYF. Here the CDR3 DNA reads TGTGCCTGGAGTGTACGTAGGGACAGAATTTCCACAGATACGCAGTATTTT.

The chain links TRBV27 to TRBJ2-3, with D tentatively TRBD2 (5 bases). The CDR3 is 16 residues long. Germline CDR1 is MNHEY and CDR2 is SMNVEV (reference sequence). Trimming removed 5 bases at V and 2 bases at J, with 17 bases between. The CDR3 loop is CASSTPQRDYTDTQYF. The CDR3 nucleotides are TGTGCCAGCAGTACCCCACAGAGGGATTACACAGATACGCAGTATTTT.

This clone was observed a single time. The chain combines TRBV5-6 with TRBJ2-2; the D gene is possibly TRBD2 (5 bases). The length of the CDR3 is 15 residues. Trimming left V 0 bases short and J 5 bases short, with 11 bases between. Germline-derived CDR1 and CDR2 are SGHDT and YYEEEE. The CDR3 DNA is TGTGCCAGCAGCTTGGAACTAGTAAGGACCGGGGAGCTGTTTTTT. Its protein product is CASSLELVRTGELFF.

The V call is TRBV6-5, the J call TRBJ1-1, with 8 nucleotides matching TRBD1. This CDR3 spans 13 amino acids. Germline assignment: CDR1 MNHEY and CDR2 SVGAGI. Trimming at V came to 5 bases and at J to 5 bases, leaving 4 bases not matched to a gene. The CDR3 DNA is TGTGCCAGCAGTGTACAGGGGGGAACTGAAGCTTTCTTT. It encodes CASSVQGGTEAFF.

This sequence joins TRBV19 and TRBJ1-2; D is unresolved. The CDR3 totals 16 residues. The germline V gene encodes CDR1 LNHDA and CDR2 SQIVND (reference sequence). Trimming took off 7 bases at V and 0 bases at J, with 18 bases between the two ends. CDR3 protein: CASTRRAGGTNYGYTF. In nucleotides, the CDR3 is TGTGCCAGTACTCGAAGGGCAGGCGGAACTAACTATGGCTACACCTTC.

V usage is TRBV6-5 and J usage is TRBJ1-1, with D perhaps TRBD1 (5 bases). Germline assignment: CDR1 MNHEY and CDR2 SVGAGI. Deletions cut 7 bases from V and 1 base from J, with 13 bases between. The CDR3 totals 14 residues. As DNA, the CDR3 is TGTGCCAGCACTGGGCCCGGGGCGAACACTGAAGCTTTCTTT. Protein: CASTGPGANTEAFF.

The chain has TRBV19 and TRBJ1-1; 8 nucleotides line up with TRBD1. The CDR3 is 15 residues long. V shed 5 bases, J shed 1 base, and the junction held 6 bases outside the gene matches. CDR1 LNHDA and CDR2 SQIVND come from the germline V gene (reference sequence). The chain's CDR3 is CASSPWTGSNTEAFF. CDR3 nucleotide sequence: TGTGCCAGTAGTCCTTGGACAGGGTCGAACACTGAAGCTTTCTTT.

The chain couples TRBV7-3 to TRBJ1-1, with D possibly matching TRBD1 (6 bases). Trimming removed 5 bases at V and 1 base at J, with 8 bases between. Germline CDR1 SGHTA, CDR2 FQGTGA. This CDR3 has 13 residues. The CDR3, as DNA: TGTGCCAGCAGCGAACAGGGGAACACTGAAGCTTTCTTT. Translation: CASSEQGNTEAFF.

The V call is TRBV5-4, the J call TRBJ2-2, with 11 bases identical to TRBD1. This CDR3 is 16 amino acids long. After removal of 4 bases from V and 6 bases from J, the junction contained 8 bases not matched to a gene. Germline lookup yields CDR1 SGHNT and CDR2 YYREEE (reference sequence). CDR3 DNA: TGTGCCAGCAGCCCCCTCGGACAGGGGGCTGCCGGGGAGCTGTTTTTT. It translates to CASSPLGQGAAGELFF.

The V and J genes are TRBV6-1 and TRBJ2-1; weak D call: TRBD2 (6 bases). Germline CDR1 and CDR2: MNHNS and SASEGT. Trimming pared 4 bases from V and 2 bases from J, leaving 6 bases between. This CDR3 region has 13 residues. Written as DNA, the CDR3 is TGTGCCAGCAGTGGGGAGGCCTACAATGAGCAGTTCTTC. This sequence encodes CASSGEAYNEQFF.

This clone was seen a single time. V gene TRBV7-2 combines with J gene TRBJ2-5; 10 nucleotides agree with TRBD2. Germline V gene sequence: CDR1 SGHTA, CDR2 FQGNSA. V lost 4 bases to trimming and J lost 5 bases; unmatched junction nucleotides: 13. The CDR3 has 17 amino acids. In nucleotides, the CDR3 is TGTGCCAGCAGCTACGACGAGCGGGGGGGCGGTTTGGAGACCCAGTACTTC. Translated, it gives CASSYDERGGGLETQYF.